Below, 2 T cell receptor beta chains from the same sample are listed, as sequenced in a study of CD4 T cells in relation to SARS-CoV-2 and coronaviruses (dated by TCRdb to about 2021). No cognate antigen is known for these TCRs. Library creation used the immunoSEQ multiplex PCR assay. TCRdb took this table from immuneACCESS and kept in-frame rearrangements with V and J called. Such tables lack part of the clones; where checked against another copy, unresolved V genes explain under half of the gap, and the rest is unexplained. The sample table records about 38,000 clones; less than 85% of these occur just once. The top ten hold more than 3.5% of the sample. Sequences were obtained from naive CD4+ T cells from PBMCs, cultured in vitro. The intended sense of this specimen's cell subset or site label: naive CD4+ T cells isolated by negative enrichment. These receptors came from an adult with COVID-19.

The chain is built from TRBV7-8 and TRBJ1-5; 8 bases fit TRBD1. CDR3 size: 15 residues. V shed 5 bases and J 6 bases; nucleotides not matched to a gene: 9. CDR1 SGHVS and CDR2 FQNEAQ come from the germline V gene. CDR3 loop: CASSQDRVGRQPQHF. DNA of the CDR3: TGTGCCAGCAGCCAGGACAGGGTAGGTCGTCAGCCCCAGCATTTT.

This chain joins TRBV10-1 and TRBJ2-1; TRBD1 matches 7 bases. The CDR3 covers 14 residues. Germline CDR1 is WNHNN and CDR2 is SYGVQD (reference sequence). With 3 bases clipped from V and 9 bases from J, the junction kept 8 bases outside the gene matches. The CDR3 bases are TGCGCCAGCAGTGATTCAACAGGGGAACCTGAGCAGTTCTTC. It encodes CASSDSTGEPEQFF.